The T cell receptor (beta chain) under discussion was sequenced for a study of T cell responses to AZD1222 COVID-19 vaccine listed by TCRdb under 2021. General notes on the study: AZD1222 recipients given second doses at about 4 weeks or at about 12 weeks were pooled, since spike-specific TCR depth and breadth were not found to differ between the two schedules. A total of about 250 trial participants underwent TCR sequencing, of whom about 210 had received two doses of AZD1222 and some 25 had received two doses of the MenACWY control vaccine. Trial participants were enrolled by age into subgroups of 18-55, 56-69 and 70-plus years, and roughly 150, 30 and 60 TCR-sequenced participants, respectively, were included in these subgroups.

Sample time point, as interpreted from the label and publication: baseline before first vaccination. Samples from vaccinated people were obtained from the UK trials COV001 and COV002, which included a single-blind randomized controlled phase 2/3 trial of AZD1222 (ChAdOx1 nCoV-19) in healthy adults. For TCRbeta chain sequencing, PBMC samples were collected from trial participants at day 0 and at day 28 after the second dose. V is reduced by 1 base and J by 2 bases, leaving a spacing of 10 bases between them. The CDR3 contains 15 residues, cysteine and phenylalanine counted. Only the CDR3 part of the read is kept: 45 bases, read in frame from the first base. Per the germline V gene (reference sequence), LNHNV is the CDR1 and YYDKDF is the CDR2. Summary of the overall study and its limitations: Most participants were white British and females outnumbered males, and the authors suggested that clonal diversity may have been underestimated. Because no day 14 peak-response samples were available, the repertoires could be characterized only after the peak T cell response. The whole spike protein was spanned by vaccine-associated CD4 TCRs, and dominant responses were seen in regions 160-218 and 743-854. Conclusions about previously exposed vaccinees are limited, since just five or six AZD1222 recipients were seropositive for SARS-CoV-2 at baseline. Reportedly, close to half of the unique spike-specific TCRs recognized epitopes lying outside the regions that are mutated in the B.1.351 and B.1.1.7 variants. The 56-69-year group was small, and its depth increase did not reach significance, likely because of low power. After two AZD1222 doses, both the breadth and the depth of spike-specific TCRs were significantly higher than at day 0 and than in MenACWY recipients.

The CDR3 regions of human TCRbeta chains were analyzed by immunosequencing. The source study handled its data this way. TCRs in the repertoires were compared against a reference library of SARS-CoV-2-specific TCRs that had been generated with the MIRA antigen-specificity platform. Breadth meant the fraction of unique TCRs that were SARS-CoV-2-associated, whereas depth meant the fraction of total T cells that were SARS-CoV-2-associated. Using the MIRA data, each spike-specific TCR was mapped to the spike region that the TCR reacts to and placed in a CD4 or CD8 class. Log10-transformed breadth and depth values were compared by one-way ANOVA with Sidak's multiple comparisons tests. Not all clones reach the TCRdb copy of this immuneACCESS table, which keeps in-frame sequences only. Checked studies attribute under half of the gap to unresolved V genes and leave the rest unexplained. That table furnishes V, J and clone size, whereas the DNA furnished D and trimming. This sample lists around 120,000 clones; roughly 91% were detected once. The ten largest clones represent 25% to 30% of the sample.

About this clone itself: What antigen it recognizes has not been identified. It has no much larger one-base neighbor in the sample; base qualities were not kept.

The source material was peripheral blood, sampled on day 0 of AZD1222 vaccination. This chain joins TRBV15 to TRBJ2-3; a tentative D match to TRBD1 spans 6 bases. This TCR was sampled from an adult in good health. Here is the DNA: TGTGCCACCAGCAGAGTTGGGGACACCACAGATACGCAGTATTTT. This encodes CATSRVGDTTDTQYF.